The T cell receptor beta chain under discussion was sequenced for a study of response to subunit inactivated influenza vaccine. MiXCR was run by TCRdb on the RT-PCR reads, yielding one entry per CDR3 protein. Of fewer than 750,000 distinct CDR3 sequences listed, approximately 15% are singletons. Overall study results and limits: The authors offered the suggestion that each seasonal influenza vaccination recruits few new T cells.

The CDR3 is 14 residues long. The germline gives CDR1 SGHAT, CDR2 FQNNGV. V was trimmed by 5 bases and J by 0 bases, leaving 10 bases between them. Points on this clonotype: Its matching antigen is unknown.

This TCR was recovered from a man aged 50-60 years who received an inactivated influenza vaccine. This chain joins TRBV11-2 and TRBJ1-1, with D perhaps TRBD1 (5 bases). This specimen consisted of PBMCs from blood, obtained 11 to 12 days after vaccination. CDR3: CASSTGLMNTEAFF. The CDR3 nucleotides are TGTGCCAGCAGCACGGGACTGATGAACACTGAAGCTTTCTTT. The whole variable domain, filled in from reference TRBV11-2 and TRBJ1-1, reads EAGVAQSPRYKIIEKRQSVAFWCNPISGHATLYWYQQILGQGPKLLIQFQNNGVVDDSQLPKDRFSAERLKGVDSTLKIQPAKLEDSAVYLCASSTGLMNTEAFFGQGTRLTVV.